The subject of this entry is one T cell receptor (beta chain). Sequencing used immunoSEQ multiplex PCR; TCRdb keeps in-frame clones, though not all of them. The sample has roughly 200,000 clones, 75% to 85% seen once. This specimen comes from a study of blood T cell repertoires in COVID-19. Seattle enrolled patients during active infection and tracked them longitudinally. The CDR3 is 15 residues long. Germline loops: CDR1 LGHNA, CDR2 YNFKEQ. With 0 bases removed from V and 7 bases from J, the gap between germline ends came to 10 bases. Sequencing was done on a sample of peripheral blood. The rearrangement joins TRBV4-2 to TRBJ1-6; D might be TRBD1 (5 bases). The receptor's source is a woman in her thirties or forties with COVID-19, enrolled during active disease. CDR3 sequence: CASSQEREGNSPLHF. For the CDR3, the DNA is TGTGCCAGCAGCCAAGAGAGGGAGGGGAATTCACCCCTCCACTTT.